This section outlines one T cell receptor beta chain sequence together with its context. These data are taken from a study of shared clonotypes between healthy human individuals. For the study at large: Per-donor plates numbered three CD4 naive, three CD4 memory, two CD8 naive and one CD8 memory.

The method was immunoSEQ multiplex PCR; TCRdb's version includes in-frame clones alone and lacks a portion of them. The data hold 550,000 to 850,000 clones, with 72% observed a single time. This TCR derives from a woman in her 30s in good health. The specimen was memory CD4+ T cells sorted from blood. Subset noted: CD45RA-negative fraction.

In DNA form, the CDR3 reads TGTGCCAGCTCACCAGTGGGACAGACTAAAGGCACAGATACGCAGTATTTT. This codes for CASSPVGQTKGTDTQYF. The chain combines TRBV18 with TRBJ2-3; 7 nucleotides line up with TRBD1. CDR3 length: 17 residues. The germline V gene encodes CDR1 KGHSH and CDR2 LQKENI. Germline trimming cut 2 bases from V and 1 base from J; bases unmatched to any gene: 9.